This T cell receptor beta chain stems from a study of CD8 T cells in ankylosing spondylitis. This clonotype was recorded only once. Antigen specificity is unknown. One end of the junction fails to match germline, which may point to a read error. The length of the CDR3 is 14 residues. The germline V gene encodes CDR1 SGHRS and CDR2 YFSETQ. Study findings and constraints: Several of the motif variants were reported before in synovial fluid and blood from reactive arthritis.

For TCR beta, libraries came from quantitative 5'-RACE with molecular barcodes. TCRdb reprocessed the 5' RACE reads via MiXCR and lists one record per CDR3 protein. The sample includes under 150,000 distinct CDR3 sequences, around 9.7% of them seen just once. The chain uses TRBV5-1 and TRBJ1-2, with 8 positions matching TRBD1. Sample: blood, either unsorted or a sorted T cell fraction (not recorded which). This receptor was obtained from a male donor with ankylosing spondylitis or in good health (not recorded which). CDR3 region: CARSLGGQDYGYTF. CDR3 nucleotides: TGCGCCCGCAGCCTCGGGGGACAGGACTATGGCTACACCTTC.